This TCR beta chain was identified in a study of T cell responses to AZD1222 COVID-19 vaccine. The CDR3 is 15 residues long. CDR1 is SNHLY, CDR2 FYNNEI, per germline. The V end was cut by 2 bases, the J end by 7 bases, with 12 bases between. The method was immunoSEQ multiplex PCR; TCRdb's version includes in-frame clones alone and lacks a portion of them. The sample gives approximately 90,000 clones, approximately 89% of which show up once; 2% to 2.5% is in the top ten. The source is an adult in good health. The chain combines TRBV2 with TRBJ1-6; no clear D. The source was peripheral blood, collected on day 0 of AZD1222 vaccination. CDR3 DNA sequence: TGTGCCAGCAGTGAAAGGTGGGCTGAAAATTCACCCCTCCACTTT. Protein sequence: CASSERWAENSPLHF.